This TCR beta chain is drawn from a study of blood T cells in healthy people across ages. Germline V CDR1 and CDR2: SGHAT, FQNNGV. The CDR3 runs to 17 residues. J gave up 2 bases and V 1 base, and 7 bases lay outside the gene matches. This clonotype was seen a handful of times. Primed by a sample-barcoded 5' primer and a J-beta primer mix, a second PCR proceeded for about 7 to 11 cycles. TCRdb processed the 5' RACE reads anew with MiXCR; each CDR3 protein has one entry. The sample contains 800,000 to 950,000 distinct CDR3 sequences, around 46% of which appear only once. Every donor provided 8.5 to 10 milliliters of peripheral blood. PBMCs numbering at least 6 million were isolated per sample.

The source material was blood. This chain joins TRBV11-2 and TRBJ2-5; 10 nucleotides agree with TRBD2. The receptor's source is a man in his thirties or forties in good health. CDR3 loop: CASSLVRTSGVQETQYF. In nucleotides, the CDR3 is TGTGCCAGCAGCTTAGTTCGAACTAGCGGGGTACAAGAGACCCAGTACTTC.